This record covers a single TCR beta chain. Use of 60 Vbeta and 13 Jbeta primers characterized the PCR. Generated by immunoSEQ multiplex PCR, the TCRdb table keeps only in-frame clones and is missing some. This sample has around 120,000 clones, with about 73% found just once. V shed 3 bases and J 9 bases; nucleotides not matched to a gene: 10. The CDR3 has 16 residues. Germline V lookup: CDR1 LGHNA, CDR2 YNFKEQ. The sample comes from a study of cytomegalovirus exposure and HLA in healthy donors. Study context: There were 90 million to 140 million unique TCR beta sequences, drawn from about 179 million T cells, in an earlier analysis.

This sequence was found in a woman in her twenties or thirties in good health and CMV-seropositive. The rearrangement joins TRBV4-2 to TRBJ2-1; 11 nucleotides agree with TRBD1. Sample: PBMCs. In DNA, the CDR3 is TGTGCCAGCAGCCAGAAGACGGGACAGGGGGGTGGTGAGCAGTTCTTC. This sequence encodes CASSQKTGQGGGEQFF.